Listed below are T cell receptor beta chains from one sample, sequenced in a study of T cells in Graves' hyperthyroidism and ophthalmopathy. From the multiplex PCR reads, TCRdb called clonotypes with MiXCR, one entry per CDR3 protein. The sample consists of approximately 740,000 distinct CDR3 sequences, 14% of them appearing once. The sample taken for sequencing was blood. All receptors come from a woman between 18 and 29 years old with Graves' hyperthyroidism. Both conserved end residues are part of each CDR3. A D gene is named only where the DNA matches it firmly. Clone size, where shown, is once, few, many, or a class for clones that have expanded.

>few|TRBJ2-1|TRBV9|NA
CASSGGKRRSKSSYNEQFF
TGTGCCAGCAGCGGGGGTAAGCGGAGATCAAAAAGCTCCTACAATGAGCAGTTCTTC
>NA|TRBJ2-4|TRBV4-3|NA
CASSQEGGGGTVKNIQYF
TGCGCCAGCAGCCAAGAGGGGGGAGGGGGGACGGTCAAAAACATTCAGTACTTC
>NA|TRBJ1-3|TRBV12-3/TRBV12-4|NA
CASSFPGNSGNTIYF
TGTGCCAGCAGTTTCCCAGGGAACTCTGGAAACACCATATATTTT
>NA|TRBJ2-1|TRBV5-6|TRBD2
CASSFPSGSGEQFF
TGTGCCAGCAGCTTTCCGAGCGGGAGCGGCGAGCAGTTCTTC
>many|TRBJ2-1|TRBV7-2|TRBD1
CASSLQGASYNEQFF
TGTGCCAGCAGCTTGCAGGGGGCCTCCTACAATGAGCAGTTCTTC
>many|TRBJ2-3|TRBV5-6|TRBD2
CASSSLVSGRAADTQYF
TGTGCCAGCAGCTCCCTGGTCTCCGGGAGGGCGGCAGATACGCAGTATTTT
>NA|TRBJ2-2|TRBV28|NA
CASSSQTGNTGELFF
TGTGCCAGCAGTTCCCAGACAGGAAACACCGGGGAGCTGTTTTTT
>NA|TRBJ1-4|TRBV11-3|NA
CASSLEQAPNEKLFF
TGTGCCAGCAGCTTAGAACAGGCCCCTAATGAAAAACTGTTTTTT
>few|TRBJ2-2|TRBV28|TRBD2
CASRPQGGANTGELFF
TGTGCCAGCAGGCCCCAGGGAGGGGCGAACACCGGGGAGCTGTTTTTT
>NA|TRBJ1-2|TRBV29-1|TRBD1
CSVEGQGAYGYTF
TGCAGCGTTGAAGGGCAGGGGGCTTATGGCTACACCTTC
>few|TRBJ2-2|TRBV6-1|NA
CASSEGGFTGELFF
TGTGCCAGCAGTGAAGGGGGTTTCACCGGGGAGCTGTTTTTT
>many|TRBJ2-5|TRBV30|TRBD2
CAWIRGSGRLETQYF
TGTGCCTGGATAAGGGGTAGCGGGAGATTGGAGACCCAGTACTTC
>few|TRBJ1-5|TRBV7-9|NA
CASSLGGSHQPQHF
TGTGCCAGCAGCTTAGGGGGATCCCACCAGCCCCAGCATTTT
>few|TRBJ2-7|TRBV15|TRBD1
CATSSRGQSYEQYF
TGTGCCACCAGCTCAAGGGGACAGTCCTACGAGCAGTACTTC
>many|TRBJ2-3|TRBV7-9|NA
CASSSLAGTQNTDTQYF
TGTGCCAGCAGCTCTTTAGCCGGGACCCAGAACACAGATACGCAGTATTTT
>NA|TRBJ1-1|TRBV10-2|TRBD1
CASSRTGSSGRNTEAFF
TGCGCCAGCAGTCGGACAGGGTCTTCTGGTCGGAACACTGAAGCTTTCTTT
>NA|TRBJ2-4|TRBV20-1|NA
CSAQPETSVAKNIQYF
TGCAGTGCCCAGCCCGAGACTTCCGTAGCCAAAAACATTCAGTACTTC
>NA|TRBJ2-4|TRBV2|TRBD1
CASTWGGTGGGQNIQYF
TGTGCCAGCACCTGGGGAGGTACAGGGGGCGGACAAAACATTCAGTACTTC
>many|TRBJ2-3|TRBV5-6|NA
CASSLGGSRPSTDTQYF
TGTGCCAGCAGCTTGGGAGGCTCTCGTCCTAGCACAGATACGCAGTATTTT
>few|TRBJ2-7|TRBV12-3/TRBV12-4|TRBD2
CASRDRLAGGGEQYF
TGTGCCAGCAGGGACCGACTAGCGGGAGGCGGCGAGCAGTACTTC
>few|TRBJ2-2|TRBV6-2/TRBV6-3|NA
CASSPNRVNTGELFF
TGTGCCAGCAGCCCCAACCGGGTGAACACCGGGGAGCTGTTTTTT
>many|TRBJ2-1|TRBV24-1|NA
CATRSSVSYNEQFF
TGTGCCACCAGGTCCAGCGTCTCCTACAATGAGCAGTTCTTC
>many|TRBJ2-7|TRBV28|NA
CASSRTPGISYEQYF
TGTGCCAGCAGCCGCACCCCGGGCATTTCCTACGAGCAGTACTTC
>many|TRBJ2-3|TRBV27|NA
CASSFSGLVRTQYF
TGTGCCAGCAGTTTTAGCGGCCTCGTGAGGACGCAGTATTTT
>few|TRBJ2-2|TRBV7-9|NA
CASSRQDYRELFF
TGTGCCAGCAGCCGGCAAGACTACCGGGAGCTGTTTTTT
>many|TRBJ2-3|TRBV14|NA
CASSQEWAAKTDTQYF
TGTGCCAGCAGCCAAGAATGGGCAGCCAAGACAGATACGCAGTATTTT
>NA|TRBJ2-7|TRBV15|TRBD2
CATSRDLRLAGYNEQYF
TGTGCCACCAGCAGAGATTTAAGACTAGCGGGATACAATGAGCAGTACTTC
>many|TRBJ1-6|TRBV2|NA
CASSDRGRTYNSPLHF
TGTGCCAGCAGTGACAGGGGTAGGACCTATAATTCACCCCTCCACTTT
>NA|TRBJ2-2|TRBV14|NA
CASSQAQAMVGITGELFF
TGTGCCAGCAGCCAAGCCCAGGCAATGGTCGGAATCACCGGGGAGCTGTTTTTT
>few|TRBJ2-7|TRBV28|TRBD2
CASSFTPLGLDRISYEQYF
TGTGCCAGCAGCTTCACACCCCTAGGACTAGATAGGATTTCCTACGAGCAGTACTTC
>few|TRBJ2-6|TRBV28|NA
CASSPRVRPFSGANVLTF
TGTGCCAGCAGCCCCCGTGTCCGGCCCTTTTCTGGGGCCAACGTCCTGACTTTC
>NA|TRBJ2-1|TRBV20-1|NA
CSAHRLVYNEQFF
TGCAGTGCCCACCGACTAGTGTACAATGAGCAGTTCTTC
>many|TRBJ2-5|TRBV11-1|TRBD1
CASSPGQGAELETQYF
TGTGCCAGCAGCCCAGGACAGGGAGCCGAGCTGGAGACCCAGTACTTC
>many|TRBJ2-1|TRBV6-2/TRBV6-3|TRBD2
CASLVIGRETNEQFF
TGTGCCAGCCTCGTAATTGGGCGGGAGACGAATGAGCAGTTCTTC
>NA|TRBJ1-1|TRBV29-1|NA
CSVDGTMNTEAFF
TGCAGCGTTGATGGGACAATGAACACTGAAGCTTTCTTT
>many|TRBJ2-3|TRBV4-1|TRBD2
CASSLRLAGPTDTQYF
TGCGCCAGCAGCCTCCGACTAGCGGGACCCACAGATACGCAGTATTTT
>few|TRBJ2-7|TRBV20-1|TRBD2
CSAREGLAKTYEQYF
TGCAGTGCTAGGGAAGGACTAGCGAAAACCTACGAGCAGTACTTC
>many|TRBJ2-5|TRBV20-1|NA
CSASQSGGLQETQYF
TGCAGTGCTAGCCAGAGTGGGGGGCTCCAAGAGACCCAGTACTTC
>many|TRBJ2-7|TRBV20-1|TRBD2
CSARDRRLAGWLPYEQYF
TGCAGTGCTAGAGATCGTCGACTAGCGGGATGGTTGCCATACGAGCAGTACTTC
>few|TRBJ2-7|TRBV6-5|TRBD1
CASSYQGASYEQYF
TGTGCCAGCAGTTACCAGGGGGCCTCCTACGAGCAGTACTTC
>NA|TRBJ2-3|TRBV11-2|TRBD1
CASRPIRGRTDTQYF
TGTGCCAGCAGACCTATCAGGGGGCGGACAGATACGCAGTATTTT
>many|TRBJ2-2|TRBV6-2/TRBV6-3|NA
CASSRRAGELFF
TGTGCCAGCAGTCGGAGGGCCGGGGAGCTGTTTTTT
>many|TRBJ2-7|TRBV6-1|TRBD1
CASSKPGTGTYEQYF
TGTGCCAGCAGTAAGCCCGGGACAGGCACCTACGAGCAGTACTTC
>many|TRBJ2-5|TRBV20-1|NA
CSASPGFETQYF
TGCAGTGCTAGTCCGGGATTCGAGACCCAGTACTTC
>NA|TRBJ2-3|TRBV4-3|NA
CASSQDPLSPSFGSDTQYF
TGCGCCAGCAGCCAAGATCCCCTATCCCCCTCTTTTGGGAGTGATACGCAGTATTTT
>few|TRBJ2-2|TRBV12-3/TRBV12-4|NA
CASSAYRAGLFF
TGTGCCAGCAGTGCATACAGGGCCGGGCTGTTTTTT
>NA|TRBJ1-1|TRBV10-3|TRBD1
CAISTGGAEAFF
TGTGCCATCAGTACAGGGGGCGCTGAAGCTTTCTTT
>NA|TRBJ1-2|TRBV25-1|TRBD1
CASSEGGTGFVNYGYTF
TGTGCCAGCAGTGAGGGGGGGACAGGTTTCGTAAACTATGGCTACACCTTC
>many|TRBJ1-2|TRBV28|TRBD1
CASILGQGYGYTF
TGTGCCAGCATCCTAGGACAGGGTTATGGCTACACCTTC
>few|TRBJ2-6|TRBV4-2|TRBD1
CASSLRDRGYGANVLTF
TGTGCCAGCAGCCTACGGGACAGGGGGTATGGGGCCAACGTCCTGACTTTC
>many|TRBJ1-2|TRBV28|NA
CASSGANYGYTF
TGTGCCAGCAGTGGTGCTAACTATGGCTACACCTTC
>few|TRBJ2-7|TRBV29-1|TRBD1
CSVRDRAYEQYF
TGCAGCGTCCGAGACAGGGCCTACGAGCAGTACTTC
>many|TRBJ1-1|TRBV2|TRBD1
CASSVQGYTEAFF
TGTGCCAGCAGTGTACAGGGGTACACTGAAGCTTTCTTT
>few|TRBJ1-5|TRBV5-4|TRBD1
CASSKDRGASQPQHF
TGTGCCAGCAGCAAGGACAGGGGAGCGAGTCAGCCCCAGCATTTT
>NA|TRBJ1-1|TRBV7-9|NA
CASSPLPGGAFF
TGTGCCAGCAGCCCCTTGCCCGGGGGAGCTTTCTTT
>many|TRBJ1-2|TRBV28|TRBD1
CASSPDRVNGYTF
TGTGCCAGCAGCCCGGACAGGGTTAATGGCTACACCTTC
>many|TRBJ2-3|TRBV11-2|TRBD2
CASSLAASGSANTQYF
TGTGCCAGCAGCTTAGCGGCTAGCGGGAGTGCAAATACGCAGTATTTT
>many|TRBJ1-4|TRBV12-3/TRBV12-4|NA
CASSLAPEKLFF
TGTGCCAGCAGTTTAGCGCCTGAAAAACTGTTTTTT
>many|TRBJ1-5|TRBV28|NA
CASSPRRVGAGQPQHF
TGTGCCAGCAGTCCCCGTAGGGTGGGGGCAGGACAGCCCCAGCATTTT
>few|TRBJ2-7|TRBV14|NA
CASSHTGRYYEQYF
TGTGCCAGCAGCCATACAGGTCGGTACTACGAGCAGTACTTC